These 22 T cell receptor beta chains were sequenced from one sample in a study of T cells expressing NK-cell markers. After re-calling the 5' RACE reads, TCRdb lists one entry per CDR3 protein, DNA absent. The sample table sets out about 430,000 distinct CDR3 sequences. The sequenced sample consisted of blood T cells: a sorted CD56 or NKG2C T cell subset, CD4+ or CD8+ T cells, or bulk PBMC T cells (not recorded which). All receptors derive from a woman aged 45-59 years in good health.

This rearrangement joins TRBV5-1 to TRBJ1-1. CDR1 is SGHRS, CDR2 YFSETQ, per germline. The CDR3 consists of 15 residues. The chain's CDR3 is CASSLAGGKRPEAFF.

CDR3: CASSFGGDLPYNEQFF. The chain is built from TRBV11-1 and TRBJ2-1; checking the TCRdb D call of TRBD2 is not possible without DNA. Germline CDR1 is SGHAT and CDR2 is FQDESV (reference sequence). The CDR3 length is 16 residues.

V gene TRBV10-3 combines with J gene TRBJ2-7; lacking DNA, the TRBD1 call made by TCRdb goes unchecked. The CDR3 has 13 residues. CDR1 ENHRY and CDR2 SYGVKD come from the germline V gene. CDR3 sequence reads: CAIKGDRVDEQYF.

This chain connects TRBV20-1 to TRBJ1-2; TCRdb returns TRBD1, unconfirmable since there is no DNA. Germline V CDR1 and CDR2: DFQATT, SNEGSKA (reference sequence). CDR3 size: 11 residues. The CDR3 sequence is CSAGRLDGYTF.

This chain connects TRBV7-2 to TRBJ2-2. CDR1 is SGHTA and CDR2 is FQGNSA in the germline V gene. This CDR3 is built from 16 residues. CDR3 region: CASSLGSGSYTGELFF.

The chain has TRBV5-1 and TRBJ2-2. The CDR3 has 14 amino acids. In germline, CDR1 is SGHRS, CDR2 YFSETQ. CDR3 region: CASSPPPNPGELFF. Looking up the rest from reference TRBV5-1 and TRBJ2-2 gives the full variable domain: KAGVTQTPRYLIKTRGQQVTLSCSPISGHRSVSWYQQTPGQGLQFLFEYFSETQRNKGNFPGRFSGRQFSNSRSEMNVSTLELGDSALYLCASSPPPNPGELFFGEGSRLTVL.

The genes are TRBV6-5 and TRBJ1-6; the TCRdb call, TRBD1, lacks DNA for checking. In germline, CDR1 is MNHEY, CDR2 SVGAGI. The CDR3 contains 13 residues. The CDR3: CASSLTGSSPLHF.

This sequence joins TRBV5-1 and TRBJ2-2; TCRdb names TRBD2, which stays unverified in the absence of DNA. The length of the CDR3 is 14 residues. Per germline, CDR1 SGHRS and CDR2 YFSETQ. This CDR3 is CASSLSGGYGELFF.

The chain joins TRBV24-1 to TRBJ2-2; no DNA is available, so the TRBD1 call from TCRdb remains unchecked. CDR1 is KGHDR and CDR2 is SFDVKD in the germline V gene. This CDR3 has 13 amino acids. The CDR3 spells CATSDRGAGELFF.

V gene TRBV7-9 combines with J gene TRBJ2-2; the TCRdb call, TRBD1, lacks DNA for checking. Germline values: CDR1 SEHNR, CDR2 FQNEAQ (reference sequence). The CDR3 is made up of 15 amino acids. The CDR3 spells CASSLPRGPTGELFF.

The chain links TRBV2 to TRBJ2-7; with no DNA, the TCRdb D assignment of TRBD2 cannot be verified. CDR1 and CDR2 (germline): SNHLY, FYNNEI. The CDR3 contains 15 residues. CDR3 sequence reads: CASSEGRQGKDEQYF.

J is TRBJ1-3 and V is TRBV18. Germline V CDR1 and CDR2: KGHSH, LQKENI. The CDR3 runs to 16 residues. The CDR3 loop reads CASSLTDTSSGNTIYF.

The V and J genes are TRBV6-5 and TRBJ2-1; TCRdb's D gene call, TRBD2, goes unchecked for lack of DNA. Germline V gene sequence: CDR1 MNHEY, CDR2 SVGAGI. This CDR3 is 16 amino acids long. The CDR3 loop reads CASSYVRTSGRNEQFF.

The chain employs TRBV5-1 and TRBJ2-3; TCRdb's D call of TRBD2 is untestable without DNA. The CDR3 runs 19 residues. Germline CDR1 reads SGHRS; CDR2 reads YFSETQ. CDR3 amino acids: CASSPGLAGVAPSTDTQYF. The variable domain in full, completed from reference TRBV5-1 and TRBJ2-3, reads KAGVTQTPRYLIKTRGQQVTLSCSPISGHRSVSWYQQTPGQGLQFLFEYFSETQRNKGNFPGRFSGRQFSNSRSEMNVSTLELGDSALYLCASSPGLAGVAPSTDTQYFGPGTRLTVL.

The genes are TRBV5-1 and TRBJ2-1; as DNA is missing, the TRBD1 call by TCRdb cannot be tested. CDR1 SGHRS and CDR2 YFSETQ come from the germline V gene. The CDR3 is made up of 15 amino acids. The CDR3 spells CASSSSGTGDNEQFF.

The rearrangement joins TRBV6-2 or TRBV6-3 to TRBJ2-7; the TCRdb D gene call, TRBD2, has no DNA to confirm it. This CDR3 is 14 amino acids long. Germline assignment: CDR1 MNHEY and CDR2 SVGEGT. The CDR3 region is CASRPSGSVYEQYF.

This chain connects TRBV10-1 to TRBJ2-4. This CDR3 region has 13 residues. Germline-derived CDR1 and CDR2 are WNHNN and SYGVQD (reference sequence). The CDR3 sequence: CASSESTRNIQYF.

The CDR3 region is CATSRGLAGGETGELFF. This chain links TRBV12-3 or TRBV12-4 with TRBJ2-2; the D call from TCRdb, TRBD2, cannot be confirmed without DNA. CDR3 length equals 17 residues.

The chain is built from TRBV6-5 and TRBJ1-1; the D call of TRBD1 rests on TCRdb alone, since no DNA is present to check it. The CDR3 loop spans 15 amino acids. The germline V gene encodes CDR1 MNHEY and CDR2 SVGAGI. The CDR3: CASSYGGGARTEAFF.

The chain is built from TRBV4-1 and TRBJ2-5; the D gene TCRdb calls, TRBD1, cannot be checked with no DNA. Germline loops: CDR1 MGHRA, CDR2 YSYEKL. There are 14 residues in the CDR3. This CDR3 reads CASSDRDLQETQYF.

The chain employs TRBV5-4 and TRBJ2-3. In germline, CDR1 is SGHNT, CDR2 YYREEE (reference sequence). This CDR3 comprises 16 residues. The CDR3 here is CASSLAPAVVTDTQYF.

The rearrangement joins TRBV12-3 or TRBV12-4 to TRBJ2-5; the D call from TCRdb, TRBD2, cannot be confirmed without DNA. The CDR3 length is 13 residues. The CDR3 loop is CASSLKRRETQYF.